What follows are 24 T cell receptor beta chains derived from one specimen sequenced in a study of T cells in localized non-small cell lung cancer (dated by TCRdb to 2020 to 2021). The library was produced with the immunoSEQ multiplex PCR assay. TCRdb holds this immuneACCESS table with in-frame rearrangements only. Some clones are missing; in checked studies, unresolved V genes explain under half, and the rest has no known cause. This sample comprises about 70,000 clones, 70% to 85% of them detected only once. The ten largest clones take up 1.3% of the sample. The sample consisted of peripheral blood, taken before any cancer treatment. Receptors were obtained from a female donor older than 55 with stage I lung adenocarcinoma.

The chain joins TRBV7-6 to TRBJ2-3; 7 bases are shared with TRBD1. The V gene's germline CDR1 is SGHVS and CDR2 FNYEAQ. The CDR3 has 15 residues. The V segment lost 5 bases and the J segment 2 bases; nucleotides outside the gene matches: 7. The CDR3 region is CASSATGTSTDTQYF. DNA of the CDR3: TGTGCCAGCAGCGCGACAGGGACCTCCACAGATACGCAGTATTTT.

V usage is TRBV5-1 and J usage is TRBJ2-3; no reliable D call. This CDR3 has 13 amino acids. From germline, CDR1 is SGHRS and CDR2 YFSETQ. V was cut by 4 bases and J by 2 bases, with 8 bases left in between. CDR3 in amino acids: CASSPVPTDTQYF. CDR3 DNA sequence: TGCGCCAGCAGCCCTGTCCCCACAGATACGCAGTATTTT.

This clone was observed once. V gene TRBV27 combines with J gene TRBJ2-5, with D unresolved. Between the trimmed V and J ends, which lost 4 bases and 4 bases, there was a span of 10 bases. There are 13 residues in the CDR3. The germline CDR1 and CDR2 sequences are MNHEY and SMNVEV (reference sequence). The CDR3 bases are TGTGCCAGCAGTTCCCGCCCCCGAGAGACCCAGTACTTC. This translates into CASSSRPRETQYF.

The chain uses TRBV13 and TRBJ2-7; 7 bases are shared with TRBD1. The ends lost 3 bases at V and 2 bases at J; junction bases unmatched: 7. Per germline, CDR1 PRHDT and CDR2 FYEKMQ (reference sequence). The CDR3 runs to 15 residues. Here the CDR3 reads CASSLTGMEAYEQYF. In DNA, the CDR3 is TGTGCCAGCAGCTTGACAGGGATGGAGGCCTACGAGCAGTACTTC.

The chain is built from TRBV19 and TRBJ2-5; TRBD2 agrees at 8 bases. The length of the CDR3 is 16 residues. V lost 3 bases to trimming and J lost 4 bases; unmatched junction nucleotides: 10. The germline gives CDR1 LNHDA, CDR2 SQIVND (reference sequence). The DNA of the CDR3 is TGTGCCAGTAGTATGAACGGACTAGCCATGGGAGAGACCCAGTACTTC. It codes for CASSMNGLAMGETQYF.

This CDR3 reads CASSYTYDNEQFF. CDR3 nucleotides: TGTGCCAGCAGTTACACGTATGACAATGAGCAGTTCTTC. The chain links TRBV6-5 to TRBJ2-1, with no clear D. Trimming removed 2 bases at V and 5 bases at J, with 7 bases between. In germline, CDR1 is MNHEY, CDR2 SVGAGI. The CDR3 has 13 residues.

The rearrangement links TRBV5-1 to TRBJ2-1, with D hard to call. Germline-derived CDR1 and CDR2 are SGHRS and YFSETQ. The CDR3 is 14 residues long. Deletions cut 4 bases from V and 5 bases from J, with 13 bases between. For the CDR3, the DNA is TGCGCCAGCAGCGTATCTACTCTTAACAATGAGCAGTTCTTC. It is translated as CASSVSTLNNEQFF.

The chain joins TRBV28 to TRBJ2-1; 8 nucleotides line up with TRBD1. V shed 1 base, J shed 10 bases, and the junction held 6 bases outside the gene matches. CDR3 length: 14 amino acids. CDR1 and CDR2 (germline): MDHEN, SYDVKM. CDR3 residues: CASSLSPDRVEQFF. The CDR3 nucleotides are TGTGCCAGCAGTTTATCCCCGGACAGGGTAGAGCAGTTCTTC.

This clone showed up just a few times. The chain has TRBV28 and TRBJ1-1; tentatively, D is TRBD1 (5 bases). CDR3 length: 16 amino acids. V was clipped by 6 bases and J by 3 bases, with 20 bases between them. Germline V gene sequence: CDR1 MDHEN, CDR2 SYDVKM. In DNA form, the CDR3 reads TGTGCCAGCAGGGGCACCCCGAACTCGGGGGACACTGAAGCTTTCTTT. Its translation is CASRGTPNSGDTEAFF.

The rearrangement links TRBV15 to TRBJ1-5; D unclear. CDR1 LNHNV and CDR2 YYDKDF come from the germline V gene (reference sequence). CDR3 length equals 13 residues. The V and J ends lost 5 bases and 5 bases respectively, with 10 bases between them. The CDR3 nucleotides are TGTGCCACCAGCGTGAGTCAGGATCAGCCCCAGCATTTT. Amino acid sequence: CATSVSQDQPQHF.

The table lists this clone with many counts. CDR3 nucleotide sequence: TGTGCCAGCAGCCCTAGGACTAGCGGGAGCTCCTACAATGAGCAGTTCTTC. Encoded protein: CASSPRTSGSSYNEQFF. The chain joins TRBV7-9 to TRBJ2-1; 13 nucleotides align to TRBD2. J lost 0 bases, V lost 5 bases, and 4 bases had no gene match. This CDR3 contains 17 residues. Per the germline V gene, CDR1 is SEHNR and CDR2 is FQNEAQ (reference sequence).

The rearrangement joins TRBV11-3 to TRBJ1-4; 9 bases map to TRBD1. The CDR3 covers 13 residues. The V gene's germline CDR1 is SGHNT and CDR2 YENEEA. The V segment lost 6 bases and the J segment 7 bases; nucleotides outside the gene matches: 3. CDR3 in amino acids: CASRGQGSEKLFF. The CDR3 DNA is TGTGCCAGCAGAGGACAGGGGAGTGAAAAACTGTTTTTT.

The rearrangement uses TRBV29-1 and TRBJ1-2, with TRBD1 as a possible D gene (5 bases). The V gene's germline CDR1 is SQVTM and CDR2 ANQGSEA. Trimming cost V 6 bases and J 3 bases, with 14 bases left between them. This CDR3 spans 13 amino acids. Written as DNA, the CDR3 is TGCAGCGTCAACCTCAGGGACCACTATGGCTACACCTTC. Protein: CSVNLRDHYGYTF.

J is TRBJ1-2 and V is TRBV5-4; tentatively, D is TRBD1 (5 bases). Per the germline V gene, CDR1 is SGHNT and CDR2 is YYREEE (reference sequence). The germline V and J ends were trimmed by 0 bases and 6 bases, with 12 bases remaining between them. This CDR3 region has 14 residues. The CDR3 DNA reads TGTGCCAGCAGCTTGGTCCCGAGGGGAGATGGCTACACCTTC. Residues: CASSLVPRGDGYTF.

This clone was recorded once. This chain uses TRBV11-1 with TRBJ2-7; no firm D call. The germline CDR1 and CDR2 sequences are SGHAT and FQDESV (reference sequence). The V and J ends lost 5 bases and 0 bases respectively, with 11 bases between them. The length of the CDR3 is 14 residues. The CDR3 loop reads CASSRQDASYEQYF. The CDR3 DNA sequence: TGTGCCAGCAGCCGCCAGGATGCCTCCTACGAGCAGTACTTC.

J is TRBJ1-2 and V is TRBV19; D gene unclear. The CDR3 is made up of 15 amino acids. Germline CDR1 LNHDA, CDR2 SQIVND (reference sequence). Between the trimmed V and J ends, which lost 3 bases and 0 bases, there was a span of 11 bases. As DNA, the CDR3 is TGTGCCAGTAGTATTGCCGCCGGGTCTAACTATGGCTACACCTTC. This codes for CASSIAAGSNYGYTF.

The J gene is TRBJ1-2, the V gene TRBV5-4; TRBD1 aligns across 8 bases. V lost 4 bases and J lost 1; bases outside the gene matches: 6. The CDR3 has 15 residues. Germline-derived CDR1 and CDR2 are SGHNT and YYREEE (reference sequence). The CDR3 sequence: CASSKSGQGNYGYTF. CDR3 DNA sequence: TGTGCCAGCAGCAAATCTGGACAGGGTAACTATGGCTACACCTTC.

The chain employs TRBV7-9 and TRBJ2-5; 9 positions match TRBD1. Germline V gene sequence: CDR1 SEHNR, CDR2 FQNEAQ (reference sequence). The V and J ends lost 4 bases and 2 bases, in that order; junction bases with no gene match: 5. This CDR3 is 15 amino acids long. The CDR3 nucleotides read TGTGCCAGCAGCTCGGGACAGGGTGGGCAAGAGACCCAGTACTTC. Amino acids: CASSSGQGGQETQYF.

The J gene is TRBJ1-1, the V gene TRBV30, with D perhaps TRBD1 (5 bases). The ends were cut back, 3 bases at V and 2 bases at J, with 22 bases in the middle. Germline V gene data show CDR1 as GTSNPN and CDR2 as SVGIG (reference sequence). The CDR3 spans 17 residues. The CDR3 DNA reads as TGTGCCTGGAGCGGGAATTGGACAAAGATCCTAAACACTGAAGCTTTCTTT. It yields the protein CAWSGNWTKILNTEAFF.

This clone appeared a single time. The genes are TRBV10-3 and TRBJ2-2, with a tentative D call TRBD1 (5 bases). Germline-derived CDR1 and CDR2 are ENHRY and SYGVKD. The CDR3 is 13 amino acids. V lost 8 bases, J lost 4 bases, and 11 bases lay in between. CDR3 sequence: CAIQKDTTGELFF. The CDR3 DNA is TGTGCCATCCAGAAGGACACCACCGGGGAGCTGTTTTTT.

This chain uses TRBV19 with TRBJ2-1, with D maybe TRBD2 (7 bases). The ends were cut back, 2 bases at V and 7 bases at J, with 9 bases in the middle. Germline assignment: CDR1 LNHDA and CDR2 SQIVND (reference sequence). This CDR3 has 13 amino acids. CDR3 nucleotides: TGTGCCAGTAGTATAAGGGGGGGGAATGAGCAGTTCTTC. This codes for CASSIRGGNEQFF.

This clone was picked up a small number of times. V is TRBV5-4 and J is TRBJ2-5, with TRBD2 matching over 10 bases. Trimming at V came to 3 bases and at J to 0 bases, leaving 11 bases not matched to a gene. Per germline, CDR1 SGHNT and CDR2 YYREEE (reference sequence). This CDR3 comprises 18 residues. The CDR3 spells CASSSGTLAGVHQETQYF. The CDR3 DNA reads TGTGCCAGCAGCTCTGGGACCCTAGCGGGGGTCCACCAAGAGACCCAGTACTTC.

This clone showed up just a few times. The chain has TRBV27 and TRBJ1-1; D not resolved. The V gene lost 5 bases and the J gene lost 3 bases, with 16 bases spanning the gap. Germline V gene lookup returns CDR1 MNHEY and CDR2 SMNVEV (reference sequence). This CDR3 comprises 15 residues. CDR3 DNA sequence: TGTGCCAGCAGTCCAACGCAGGTTTTTTACACTGAAGCTTTCTTT. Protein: CASSPTQVFYTEAFF.

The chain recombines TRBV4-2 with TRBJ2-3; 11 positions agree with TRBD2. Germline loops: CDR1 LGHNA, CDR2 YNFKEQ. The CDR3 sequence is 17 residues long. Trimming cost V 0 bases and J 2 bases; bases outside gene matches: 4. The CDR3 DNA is TGTGCCAGCAGCCAAGAACCTAGCGGGGGGTACACAGATACGCAGTATTTT. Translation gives CASSQEPSGGYTDTQYF.